These 20 T cell receptor beta chains were all obtained from the same sample, sequenced in a study of T cells in Graves' hyperthyroidism and ophthalmopathy. Researchers took RNA transcripts and amplified the TCR beta CDR3 regions from them. When the TCR CDR3 underwent first-round RT-PCR, the HTBI primer set was used. TCRdb re-called the multiplex PCR reads through MiXCR, storing one row per CDR3 protein. The sample lists around 620,000 distinct CDR3 sequences, roughly 17% occurring once. Source material: blood. The receptors were gathered from a woman in her 30s with Graves' hyperthyroidism.

This clonotype was counted between two and nine times. Here the CDR3 reads CASSPSKGNIQYF. The DNA of the CDR3 is TGCGCCAGCAGCCCATCCAAAGGAAACATTCAGTACTTC. The genes are TRBV5-1 and TRBJ2-4; D remains ambiguous. The V gene's germline CDR1 is SGHRS and CDR2 YFSETQ. This CDR3 is 13 amino acids long. Trimming removed 4 bases at V and 6 bases at J, with 11 bases between.

This clonotype has only one observation. The chain links TRBV19 to TRBJ1-2; possible D gene TRBD1, 5 bases. With 6 bases removed from V and 8 bases from J, the gap between germline ends came to 25 bases. Per the germline V gene, CDR1 is LNHDA and CDR2 is SQIVND (reference sequence). CDR3 size: 16 residues. As DNA, the CDR3 is TGTGCCAGTAGCTGGGCCGGGTTAAGGCAGGGAGGCGGCTACACCTTC. Protein product: CASSWAGLRQGGGYTF.

V gene TRBV19 combines with J gene TRBJ2-7, with TRBD1 matching over 9 bases. Germline lookup yields CDR1 LNHDA and CDR2 SQIVND (reference sequence). With V trimmed by 3 bases and J by 7 bases, 4 bases remained unmatched. This CDR3 has 13 amino acids. The CDR3 nucleotides are TGTGCCAGTAGTATCTGGACAGGGGAGGAGCAGTACTTC. Translation gives CASSIWTGEEQYF.

A few counts support this clonotype. The chain couples TRBV11-2 to TRBJ2-7; a weak D match, TRBD1 (7 bases). The germline CDR1 and CDR2 sequences are SGHAT and FQNNGV. The V end was cut by 1 base, the J end by 7 bases, with 11 bases between. CDR3 size: 13 residues. CDR3 protein: CASSLVPGGEQYF. DNA of the CDR3: TGTGCCAGCAGCTTAGTCCCAGGGGGGGAGCAGTACTTC.

This clonotype occurred many times. The J gene is TRBJ2-2, the V gene TRBV24-1; no clear D. The germline V gene encodes CDR1 KGHDR and CDR2 SFDVKD. The V and J ends lost 5 bases and 2 bases respectively, with 5 bases between them. CDR3 size: 13 residues. DNA of the CDR3: TGTGCCACCAGTGTAGGTAACACCGGGGAGCTGTTTTTT. Its protein product is CATSVGNTGELFF.

Concerning this clonotype itself: At one of its ends the junction is not consistent with the germline gene, which may arise from a read error. The chain combines TRBV12-3 or TRBV12-4 with TRBJ1-1; 8 nucleotides match TRBD1. The CDR3 has 13 amino acids. The CDR3 nucleotides read TGTGCCGGCAGCCCTGGACAGGGAACTGAAGCTTTCTTT. It codes for CAGSPGQGTEAFF.

Written as DNA, the CDR3 is TGTGCCACCAGTGATTTGCCCAGGGGGCGCACCTACGAGCAGTACTTC. This encodes CATSDLPRGRTYEQYF. The chain has TRBV24-1 and TRBJ2-7; 8 bases match TRBD1. In germline, CDR1 is KGHDR, CDR2 SFDVKD. CDR3 length equals 16 residues. V gave up 0 bases and J gave up 2 bases; unmatched junction bases: 5.

The rearrangement uses TRBV7-9 and TRBJ2-7; tentative D call: TRBD2 (5 bases). Between the trimmed V and J ends, which lost 1 base and 2 bases, there was a span of 18 bases. The CDR3 runs 17 residues. Germline-derived CDR1 and CDR2 are SEHNR and FQNEAQ (reference sequence). The CDR3 nucleotides read TGTGCCAGCAGCTTAGTCGGTTGGGCGAGCGGCACCTACGAGCAGTACTTC. Protein: CASSLVGWASGTYEQYF.

This clonotype occurred many times. The chain is built from TRBV28 and TRBJ2-3; D is ambiguous. This CDR3 has 15 residues. Germline-derived CDR1 and CDR2 are MDHEN and SYDVKM. The V end was cut by 6 bases, the J end by 0 bases, with 13 bases between. The CDR3 DNA is TGTGCCAGCAGCCCCGGGCCCCGAAGCACAGATACGCAGTATTTT. Translated, it gives CASSPGPRSTDTQYF.

In regard to this clonotype: This may stem from a read error, because a much larger clone lies one nucleotide away. The J gene is TRBJ2-1, the V gene TRBV30; tentatively, D is TRBD2 (6 bases). The germline V gene has CDR1 GTSNPN and CDR2 SVGIG (reference sequence). This CDR3 is 10 amino acids long. The germline V and J ends were trimmed by 4 bases and 9 bases, with 7 bases remaining between them. The CDR3 nucleotides read TGTGCCTGGACCGGGGGTGAGCAGTTCTTC. It specifies CAWTGGEQFF.

At least ten counts were recorded for this clonotype. The rearrangement links TRBV27 to TRBJ1-2; 7 bases line up with TRBD1. V lost 0 bases, J lost 4 bases, and 2 bases stayed unmatched. The CDR3 totals 14 residues. CDR1 and CDR2 from the germline V gene are MNHEY and SMNVEV (reference sequence). The CDR3 sequence is CASSLSGQSYGYTF. CDR3 bases: TGTGCCAGCAGTTTATCGGGACAGTCCTATGGCTACACCTTC.

The chain employs TRBV9 and TRBJ1-2; D perhaps matches TRBD1 (5 bases). CDR1 and CDR2 from the germline V gene are SGDLS and YYNGEE. V was pared by 0 bases and J by 4 bases, with 13 bases between. The CDR3 contains 15 residues. The CDR3 protein is CASSVDAGGGYGYTF. The CDR3, as DNA: TGTGCCAGCAGCGTAGATGCAGGTGGGGGCTATGGCTACACCTTC.

This clonotype was counted ten times or more. V and J are TRBV28 and TRBJ2-7; 8 nucleotides align to TRBD2. The germline V gene encodes CDR1 MDHEN and CDR2 SYDVKM. This CDR3 spans 15 amino acids. The V gene end was trimmed by 5 bases and the J gene end by 2 bases; junction bases not matched to a gene: 8. DNA of the CDR3: TGTGCCAGCAGTACCCTCGCGGGGGGCACCTACGAGCAGTACTTC. It is translated as CASSTLAGGTYEQYF.

Ten or more counts support this clonotype. The genes are TRBV20-1 and TRBJ1-1; D uncertain. This CDR3 comprises 15 residues. Trimming removed 3 bases at V and 2 bases at J, with 16 bases between. CDR1 and CDR2 (germline): DFQATT, SNEGSKA (reference sequence). DNA of the CDR3: TGCAGTGCTAGTCTACGGGCTCTCCTCAACACTGAAGCTTTCTTT. This encodes CSASLRALLNTEAFF.

This chain connects TRBV3-1 to TRBJ1-2, with a possible D match to TRBD1 (5 bases). The CDR3 contains 16 residues. V lost 0 bases and J lost 2, with 13 bases in between. CDR1 LGHDT and CDR2 YNNKEL come from the germline V gene (reference sequence). CDR3 sequence reads: CASSQEGRGLNYGYTF. Here the CDR3 DNA reads TGTGCCAGCAGCCAAGAAGGAAGGGGACTAAACTATGGCTACACCTTC.

V is TRBV6-5 and J is TRBJ2-3, with D possibly matching TRBD2 (5 bases). CDR3 length: 17 amino acids. CDR1 and CDR2 (germline): MNHEY, SVGAGI. Trimming stripped 2 bases from V and 0 bases from J, with 15 bases between. CDR3 DNA: TGTGCCAGCAGTTACCCCCCCCGGGGTCCTAGCACAGATACGCAGTATTTT. This sequence encodes CASSYPPRGPSTDTQYF.

This clonotype was observed at least ten times. The DNA for the CDR3 is TGTGCCAGCAGTTACGGGCTAGCGGGAGGGTACGAGCAGTACTTC. It specifies CASSYGLAGGYEQYF. The rearrangement joins TRBV6-2 or TRBV6-3 to TRBJ2-7; 12 nucleotides align to TRBD2. The CDR3 runs to 15 residues. Germline loops: CDR1 MNHEY, CDR2 SVGEGT. Trimming took 2 bases from V and 4 from J; bases not matched to a gene: 3.

This clonotype was seen more than once but under ten times. The chain has TRBV2 and TRBJ1-1; 8 nucleotides match TRBD1. CDR1 and CDR2 from the germline V gene are SNHLY and FYNNEI. The V gene end was trimmed by 6 bases and the J gene end by 7 bases; junction bases not matched to a gene: 4. The CDR3 runs to 12 residues. The CDR3 nucleotides are TGTGCCAGCAGACAGGGGGATCGTGAAGCTTTCTTT. Protein sequence: CASRQGDREAFF.

There are many counts of this clonotype. The chain links TRBV5-6 to TRBJ2-1; no clear D. CDR1 and CDR2 from the germline V gene are SGHDT and YYEEEE. V was trimmed by 0 bases and J by 8 bases, leaving 15 bases between them. The CDR3 length is 15 residues. Here the CDR3 reads CASSLVRRSPDEQFF. As DNA, the CDR3 is TGTGCCAGCAGCTTGGTTCGTCGGAGTCCTGATGAGCAGTTCTTC.

About this clonotype itself: Just one base apart from a much larger clone, this may be a read error. This chain connects TRBV13 to TRBJ2-7, with D possibly being TRBD2 (5 bases). The CDR3 is 13 amino acids. CDR1 and CDR2 (germline): PRHDT, FYEKMQ (reference sequence). The CDR3 here is CGSSLEGRYEQYF. In nucleotides, the CDR3 is TGTGGCAGCAGCTTAGAAGGGAGATACGAGCAGTACTTC.